The 27 T cell receptor beta chains reported below all come from one sample, sequenced in a study of T cell repertoires in cytomegalovirus infection. TCRdb reanalysed the reads using MiXCR and keeps one entry per CDR3 protein. This table holds roughly 920,000 distinct CDR3 sequences, less than 35% found once. Antigens for these TCRs are unknown. The sample in question was cultured CD8+ T cells from PBMCs, obtained from culture after CMV antigen stimulation. The receptors originated from a human donor in good health (CMV status not recorded). Some clones in this sample may be carry-over from other donors' samples.

This chain connects TRBV7-9 to TRBJ2-3, with 9 nucleotides matching TRBD1. Germline CDR1 and CDR2: SEHNR and FQNEAQ (reference sequence). The V segment lost 2 bases and the J segment 4 bases; nucleotides outside the gene matches: 10. This CDR3 spans 17 amino acids. CDR3 in DNA: TGTGCCAGCAGCTTAACAGAGGGACAGGGACTGGCAGATACGCAGTATTTT. Encoded protein: CASSLTEGQGLADTQYF.

This clonotype was observed a handful of times. The chain couples TRBV28 to TRBJ2-7; a possible D gene is TRBD1 (6 bases). There are 16 residues in the CDR3. Germline assignment: CDR1 MDHEN and CDR2 SYDVKM. V was clipped by 6 bases and J by 2 bases, with 20 bases between them. The CDR3 region is CASRQAGTPFTYEQYV. The DNA of the CDR3 is TGTGCCAGCAGGCAAGCCGGGACACCTTTTACCTACGAGCAGTACGTC.

The rearrangement joins TRBV2 to TRBJ1-2; unclear D gene. V was shortened by 7 bases and J by 8 bases, with 2 bases between the two germline ends. The germline CDR1 and CDR2 sequences are SNHLY and FYNNEI. The CDR3 totals 8 residues. CDR3 sequence: CASNGYTF. The CDR3 DNA reads TGTGCCAGCAACGGCTACACCTTC.

CDR3 sequence: CASSYSDRVYEQYV. The CDR3 region has the DNA TGTGCCAGCAGCTACTCGGACAGGGTGTACGAGCAGTACGTC. The rearrangement joins TRBV5-6 to TRBJ2-7; TRBD1 aligns across 8 bases. V gave up 3 bases and J gave up 4 bases; unmatched junction bases: 6. CDR1 and CDR2 from the germline V gene are SGHDT and YYEEEE. This CDR3 is built from 14 residues.

This clonotype was counted between two and nine times. The chain uses TRBV2 and TRBJ1-1; 8 nucleotides agree with TRBD1. V dropped 6 bases and J dropped 10; count of bases not matched to a gene: 1. Germline CDR1 is SNHLY and CDR2 is FYNNEI. This CDR3 spans 10 amino acids. Here the CDR3 reads CASRDRGAFF. Written as DNA, the CDR3 is TGTGCCAGCAGAGACAGGGGAGCTTTCTTT.

The DNA of the CDR3 is TGTGCCAGCACCCCGCGGGACAGGGCCTACAATGAGCAGTTCTTC. Its protein is CASTPRDRAYNEQFF. The chain has TRBV27 and TRBJ2-1; 9 bases line up with TRBD1. V was pared by 7 bases and J by 2 bases, with 6 bases of the junction left unmatched. Germline CDR1 and CDR2: MNHEY and SMNVEV (reference sequence). The CDR3 covers 15 residues.

The genes are TRBV19 and TRBJ2-1; D not resolved. Germline values: CDR1 LNHDA, CDR2 SQIVND (reference sequence). CDR3 length: 14 residues. The V gene lost 3 bases and the J gene lost 8 bases, with 14 bases spanning the gap. CDR3: CASSILVADHEQFF. CDR3 nucleotides: TGTGCCAGTAGTATTTTAGTGGCAGACCATGAGCAGTTCTTC.

The chain is built from TRBV19 and TRBJ2-1, with 7 bases aligning to TRBD1. Germline V lookup: CDR1 LNHDA, CDR2 SQIVND (reference sequence). The CDR3 spans 15 residues. Germline trimming cut 7 bases from V and 7 bases from J; bases unmatched to any gene: 13. DNA for the CDR3: TGTGCCAGTACCCCGGTGGCAGGGGGTCGGAATGAGCAGTTCTTC. Amino acid sequence: CASTPVAGGRNEQFF.

This clonotype has more than one count but fewer than ten. The genes are TRBV4-1 and TRBJ2-3; 7 bases line up with TRBD2. Germline V CDR1 and CDR2: MGHRA, YSYEKL. The J segment lost 2 bases and the V segment lost 0 bases, leaving 8 bases of the junction unmatched. This CDR3 is 17 amino acids long. CDR3 DNA: TGCGCCAGCAGCCAAGATTTAACGGGGGGAAACACAGATACGCAGTATTTT. Translating gives CASSQDLTGGNTDTQYF.

This clonotype came up a few times. This chain connects TRBV7-9 to TRBJ2-3; D is tentatively TRBD1 or TRBD2 (6 bases each). Trimming removed 8 bases from V and 4 bases from J, with 13 bases in between. The CDR3 sequence is 13 residues long. Germline V gives CDR1 SEHNR, CDR2 FQNEAQ (reference sequence). Written as DNA, the CDR3 is TGTGCCAGCTCGAGGGGGGCGGCAGATACGCAGTATTTT. It encodes CASSRGAADTQYF.

The chain uses TRBV28 and TRBJ2-1; maybe TRBD2 (5 bases). The germline gives CDR1 MDHEN, CDR2 SYDVKM. Trimming left V 7 bases short and J 8 bases short, with 15 bases between. This CDR3 is built from 13 residues. The CDR3 here is CASKTPGIDEQFF. As DNA, the CDR3 is TGTGCCAGCAAAACCCCGGGGATCGATGAGCAGTTCTTC.

This clonotype was found a few times. The CDR3: CASSLVWTQLNQPQHF. The DNA for the CDR3 is TGTGCCAGCAGCTTAGTCTGGACACAATTAAATCAGCCCCAGCATTTT. The gene calls are TRBV7-2 and TRBJ1-5, with TRBD1 as a possible D gene (5 bases). V lost 1 base to trimming and J lost 4 bases, with 14 bases between them. The CDR3 is 16 residues long. In germline, CDR1 is SGHTA, CDR2 FQGNSA.

This clonotype came up many times. The chain carries TRBV20-1 and TRBJ1-5, with TRBD1 matching 7 bases. The V gene end was trimmed by 6 bases and the J gene end by 2 bases; junction bases not matched to a gene: 13. There are 16 residues in the CDR3. The germline V gene has CDR1 DFQATT and CDR2 SNEGSKA (reference sequence). The CDR3 loop is CSALVTGERGNQPQHF. As DNA, the CDR3 is TGCAGTGCCCTCGTTACAGGGGAAAGGGGCAATCAGCCCCAGCATTTT.

This clonotype was detected only a few times. The V gene is TRBV7-6, the J gene TRBJ2-7; TRBD1 agrees at 7 bases. J lost 4 bases, V lost 1 base, and 13 bases had no gene match. The germline V gene encodes CDR1 SGHVS and CDR2 FNYEAQ. This CDR3 spans 17 amino acids. The chain's CDR3 is CASSLGTGTEFLYEQYF. The CDR3 nucleotides read TGTGCCAGCAGCTTAGGCACCGGGACAGAGTTCCTTTACGAGCAGTACTTC.

This clonotype showed up just a few times. This chain connects TRBV29-1 to TRBJ1-1; perhaps TRBD1 as D (6 bases). CDR3 length equals 14 residues. The V end lost 4 bases, the J end lost 5 bases, and 17 bases lay between the germline ends. CDR1 and CDR2 (germline): SQVTM, ANQGSEA. CDR3 sequence: CSVGGGRASTEAFF. The CDR3 DNA follows: TGCAGCGTTGGAGGGGGTAGGGCGTCGACTGAAGCTTTCTTT.

Here the CDR3 reads CASSTADRQPFYEQFF. The CDR3 nucleotides are TGTGCCAGCAGCACGGCTGATCGACAGCCCTTTTATGAGCAGTTCTTC. The J gene is TRBJ2-1, the V gene TRBV7-2; D may be TRBD1 (5 bases). The germline V and J ends were trimmed by 5 bases and 8 bases, with 22 bases remaining between them. The CDR3 loop spans 16 amino acids. Germline-derived CDR1 and CDR2 are SGHTA and FQGNSA.

In its sample, this clonotype was seen a few times. This chain links TRBV25-1 with TRBJ2-2; 10 positions agree with TRBD1. Germline V gene lookup returns CDR1 MGHDK and CDR2 SYGVNS. This CDR3 is built from 17 residues. The trim removed 1 base at V and 6 bases at J, leaving 8 bases unmatched. CDR3 in amino acids: CASSEFFDRGRAGELFF. DNA for the CDR3: TGTGCCAGCAGTGAATTCTTCGACAGGGGGCGGGCCGGGGAGCTGTTTTTT.

The chain combines TRBV2 with TRBJ1-6; D might be TRBD1 (6 bases). The CDR3 has 15 amino acids. From germline, CDR1 is SNHLY and CDR2 FYNNEI. Trimming removed 8 bases from V and 3 bases from J, with 14 bases in between. The CDR3 bases are TGTGCCAGCCTCCAGGAAGGGGGCTATAATTCACCCCTCCACTTT. It specifies CASLQEGGYNSPLHF.

The sample holds one count of this clonotype. The chain uses TRBV20-1 and TRBJ2-5, with D tentatively TRBD2 (5 bases). Germline V gene data show CDR1 as DFQATT and CDR2 as SNEGSKA (reference sequence). The length of the CDR3 is 13 residues. V was cut by 5 bases and J by 2 bases, with 12 bases left in between. The CDR3 DNA follows: TGCAGTGCTTGGACGGGGTTTCAAGAGACCCAGTACTTC. Its translation: CSAWTGFQETQYF.

The gene calls are TRBV4-1 and TRBJ1-1, with D possibly TRBD1 on 5 matching bases. The CDR3 runs to 14 residues. Germline-derived CDR1 and CDR2 are MGHRA and YSYEKL. V shed 3 bases and J shed 4 bases, with 12 bases lying between them. The CDR3 loop is CASSQVGVTTEAFF. The CDR3 bases are TGCGCCAGCAGCCAGGTGGGGGTAACCACTGAAGCTTTCTTT.

On this clonotype: In this CDR3 the conserved last residue, phenylalanine or tryptophan, is missing, so a read error is likely. This chain links TRBV27 with TRBJ1-2; D call uncertain. V dropped 5 bases and J dropped 3 bases, with 16 bases sitting between them. Germline CDR1 MNHEY, CDR2 SMNVEV (reference sequence). The CDR3 runs to 15 residues. CDR3 in amino acids: CASSPLRHWDYGYTL. The CDR3 DNA is TGTGCCAGCAGTCCCTTGCGCCACTGGGACTATGGCTACACCCTC.

This clonotype was seen only once. The rearrangement uses TRBV29-1 and TRBJ1-2; D gene unclear. The CDR3 consists of 13 residues. V lost 2 bases and J 2 bases, leaving 9 bases between the germline ends. Per the germline V gene, CDR1 is SQVTM and CDR2 is ANQGSEA. This CDR3 is CSVEKSVNYGYTF. CDR3 sequence (DNA): TGCAGCGTTGAAAAGTCGGTAAACTATGGCTACACCTTC.

The genes are TRBV29-1 and TRBJ1-2; 8 nucleotides line up with TRBD1. Trimming cost V 3 bases and J 8 bases; bases outside gene matches: 8. The CDR3 totals 13 residues. Germline CDR1 reads SQVTM; CDR2 reads ANQGSEA. The CDR3 region is CSVDSGTGLGYTF. As DNA, the CDR3 is TGCAGCGTTGATTCCGGGACAGGTCTCGGCTACACCTTC.

V is TRBV5-5 and J is TRBJ2-3; a weak D match, TRBD1 (5 bases). Germline V CDR1 and CDR2: SGHKS, YYEKEE (reference sequence). Trimming left V 5 bases short and J 6 bases short, with 19 bases between. CDR3 length: 15 amino acids. In DNA form, the CDR3 reads TGTGCCAGCAGGTTGAGTCAGGGCGCGGCGGATACGCAGTATTTT. Its protein is CASRLSQGAADTQYF.

There are a few counts of this clonotype. Because the CDR3's place on the DNA is in doubt, the DNA is left out and the CDR3 is given as listed by TCRdb. This sequence joins TRBV6-2 or TRBV6-3 and TRBJ2-1; the table's D call of TRBD1 was not tested on the DNA. Per the germline V gene, CDR1 is MNHEY and CDR2 is SVGEGT. The length of the CDR3 is 16 amino acids, counting both ends. CDR3 region: CASSSSAGAHYTEQFF.

This clonotype was counted a few times. The rearrangement joins TRBV4-1 to TRBJ1-2, with a tentative D call TRBD1 (5 bases). Germline V gives CDR1 MGHRA, CDR2 YSYEKL. Trimming left V 0 bases short and J 8 bases short, with 10 bases between. The CDR3 length is 13 residues. This chain's CDR3 is CASSQEATVGYTF. The CDR3 region has the DNA TGCGCCAGCAGCCAAGAAGCGACAGTGGGCTACACCTTC.

The genes are TRBV12-3 or TRBV12-4 and TRBJ2-2; tentatively, D is TRBD1 (6 bases). There are 11 residues in the CDR3. V was clipped by 10 bases and J by 7 bases, with 10 bases between them. The CDR3 loop is CATGTNGELFF. The CDR3 coding sequence is TGTGCCACCGGGACAAACGGGGAGCTGTTTTTT.